These 12 T cell receptor beta chains were all obtained from the same sample, sequenced in a study of CD8 T cells in ankylosing spondylitis. TCRdb reanalysed the 5' RACE reads using MiXCR and keeps one entry per CDR3 protein. Found here are about 160,000 distinct CDR3 sequences, just over 9.5% of them singletons; the top ten hold over 13%. Specimen: blood, either unsorted or a sorted T cell fraction (not recorded which). These receptors originate from a female donor with ankylosing spondylitis or in good health (not recorded which).

The rearrangement links TRBV7-3 to TRBJ1-2; perhaps TRBD1 as D (5 bases). CDR1 is SGHTA and CDR2 is FQGTGA in the germline V gene. The CDR3 spans 14 residues. Trimming removed 5 bases at V and 6 bases at J, with 16 bases between. The DNA for the CDR3 is TGTGCCAGCAGCCCCGGCGGGGCAGGAGATGGCTACACCTTC. Translated: CASSPGGAGDGYTF.

This clonotype was detected ten times or more. The V and J genes are TRBV7-2 and TRBJ1-6, with TRBD1 matching over 7 bases. This CDR3 is built from 17 residues. With 0 bases clipped from V and 1 base from J, the junction kept 3 bases outside the gene matches. Per germline, CDR1 SGHTA and CDR2 FQGNSA. The CDR3 loop is CASSLAPGQSYNSPLHF. CDR3 in DNA: TGTGCCAGCAGCTTAGCTCCGGGACAGTCCTATAATTCACCCCTCCACTTT.

This clonotype was recorded a few times. The gene calls are TRBV12-3 or TRBV12-4 and TRBJ2-1; D ambiguous. The CDR3 consists of 15 residues. V was pared by 6 bases and J by 2 bases, with 14 bases between. The CDR3 protein is CASRSTVLPYNEQFF. CDR3 in DNA: TGTGCCAGCAGGAGTACGGTCCTTCCCTACAATGAGCAGTTCTTC.

This clonotype was recorded many times. This chain connects TRBV6-5 to TRBJ2-4; D is perhaps TRBD1 or TRBD2 (5 bases each). Germline CDR1 and CDR2: MNHEY and SVGAGI. Trimming removed 0 bases from V and 4 bases from J, with 7 bases in between. CDR3 length: 14 amino acids. CDR3 DNA sequence: TGTGCCAGCAGTTACTCGGGACCGAAAAACATTCAGTACTTC. Protein sequence: CASSYSGPKNIQYF.

This clonotype was found a few times. The chain employs TRBV11-2 and TRBJ2-7; 8 bases are shared with TRBD2. This CDR3 has 18 amino acids. V shed 4 bases, J shed 4 bases, and the junction held 18 bases outside the gene matches. Germline CDR1 is SGHAT and CDR2 is FQNNGV. The CDR3 bases are TGTGCCAGCAGCTCCCCGGGGGGGGAGGCCCCCTCTTTATACGAGCAGTACTTC. It translates to CASSSPGGEAPSLYEQYF. Full variable domain (rest looked up from reference TRBV11-2 and TRBJ2-7): EAGVAQSPRYKIIEKRQSVAFWCNPISGHATLYWYQQILGQGPKLLIQFQNNGVVDDSQLPKDRFSAERLKGVDSTLKIQPAKLEDSAVYLCASSSPGGEAPSLYEQYFGPGTRLTVT.

The sample holds many counts of this clonotype. The CDR3 reads CASSEFDRLLQETQYF. CDR3 DNA sequence: TGTGCCAGCAGCGAATTCGACAGGCTTCTGCAAGAGACCCAGTACTTC. The genes are TRBV6-1 and TRBJ2-5; tentative D call: TRBD1 (6 bases). The CDR3 length is 16 residues. Germline-derived CDR1 and CDR2 are MNHNS and SASEGT. V shed 6 bases and J shed 2 bases, with 19 bases lying between them.

The rearrangement uses TRBV6-5 and TRBJ2-7; D call uncertain. V lost 2 bases and J lost 5, with 4 bases in between. In germline, CDR1 is MNHEY, CDR2 SVGAGI. CDR3 length: 11 residues. DNA of the CDR3: TGTGCCAGCAGTTACGGTCACGAGCAGTACTTC. Protein: CASSYGHEQYF.

This clonotype was counted at least ten times. The chain couples TRBV29-1 to TRBJ2-7; D not certain. The CDR3 runs 13 residues. V lost 4 bases and J 2 bases, leaving 12 bases between the germline ends. The germline V gene encodes CDR1 SQVTM and CDR2 ANQGSEA. This CDR3 is CSVGVGVTYEQYF. The CDR3 DNA reads as TGCAGCGTTGGCGTTGGTGTAACCTACGAGCAGTACTTC.

The J gene is TRBJ1-2, the V gene TRBV7-2; D is perhaps TRBD1 (5 bases). V was clipped by 1 base and J by 6 bases, with 9 bases between them. Germline V CDR1 and CDR2: SGHTA, FQGNSA. The CDR3 is 13 residues long. The CDR3 region is CASSLEGGDGYTF. DNA for the CDR3: TGTGCCAGCAGCTTAGAAGGAGGGGATGGCTACACCTTC.

Points on this clonotype: This sequence may be a read error, since a much larger clone differs from it by one base. CDR3 bases: TGTGCCAGCGGGGAGGGGAACACTGAAGCTTTCTTT. Protein sequence: CASGEGNTEAFF. The rearrangement uses TRBV12-3 or TRBV12-4 and TRBJ1-1; D is unclear. The CDR3 length is 12 residues. V was clipped by 8 bases and J by 1 base, with 8 bases between them.

The J gene is TRBJ1-1, the V gene TRBV19; no definite D call. The CDR3 spans 12 residues. Per the germline V gene, CDR1 is LNHDA and CDR2 is SQIVND (reference sequence). V gave up 5 bases and J gave up 7 bases, with 11 bases separating them. CDR3 DNA: TGTGCCAGTAGTTCCGACGATATTGAAGCTTTCTTT. It codes for CASSSDDIEAFF.

This rearrangement joins TRBV19 to TRBJ2-2; D unresolved. The CDR3 sequence is 13 residues long. V was cut by 9 bases and J by 2 bases, with 10 bases left in between. The germline V gene has CDR1 LNHDA and CDR2 SQIVND (reference sequence). CDR3 loop: CASLGGNTGELFF. In nucleotides, the CDR3 is TGTGCCAGCTTGGGCGGCAACACCGGGGAGCTGTTTTTT.